The 20 T cell receptor beta chains below come from one sample, sequenced in a study of human thymus T cells. Data came from immunoSEQ multiplex PCR; TCRdb stores just in-frame clones and leaves some out. This table has about 60,000 clones, around 94% appearing once. Sequenced sample: blood. The receptors come from a boy younger than two with a congenital heart defect but otherwise immunologically healthy.

The rearrangement links TRBV27 to TRBJ2-2; no definite D call. The CDR3 is made up of 14 amino acids. CDR1 is MNHEY, CDR2 SMNVEV, per germline (reference sequence). Trimming removed 2 bases at V and 6 bases at J, with 10 bases between. CDR3 coding DNA: TGTGCCAGCAGTTTACTACAGAAAGCCGGGGAGCTGTTTTTT. Translating it yields CASSLLQKAGELFF.

V usage is TRBV14 and J usage is TRBJ2-3; 7 bases agree with TRBD2. The CDR3 is made up of 16 amino acids. Germline-derived CDR1 and CDR2 are SGHDN and FVKESK. V shed 1 base, J shed 2 bases, and the junction held 6 bases outside the gene matches. The CDR3 bases are TGTGCCAGCAGCCAAGTGGGAGGGACGCTCACAGATACGCAGTATTTT. Protein sequence: CASSQVGGTLTDTQYF.

CDR3 sequence: CASSYGQGAFGYTF. The CDR3, as DNA: TGTGCCAGCAGTTACGGACAGGGGGCATTTGGCTACACCTTC. The V and J genes are TRBV6-5 and TRBJ1-2; 11 bases fit TRBD1. Germline V gene lookup returns CDR1 MNHEY and CDR2 SVGAGI. J lost 7 bases, V lost 2 bases, and 3 bases had no gene match. The CDR3 spans 14 residues.

The chain combines TRBV29-1 with TRBJ2-5, with D perhaps matching TRBD1 or TRBD2 (5 bases each). Per the germline V gene, CDR1 is SQVTM and CDR2 is ANQGSEA. V lost 3 bases, J lost 5 bases, and 7 bases lay in between. The CDR3 has 11 amino acids. CDR3 in amino acids: CSVEWGETQYF. CDR3 nucleotides: TGCAGCGTTGAGTGGGGGGAGACCCAGTACTTC.

The chain recombines TRBV2 with TRBJ1-3; D remains unclear. CDR3 length: 14 residues. Trimming cost V 7 bases and J 0 bases, with 10 bases left between them. CDR1 is SNHLY and CDR2 is FYNNEI in the germline V gene. The DNA for the CDR3 is TGTGCCAGCACCACCAGAACCTCTGGAAACACCATATATTTT. Amino acids: CASTTRTSGNTIYF.

This clone was counted a single time. V is TRBV6-1 and J is TRBJ2-7, with 8 nucleotides matching TRBD1. The CDR3 has 11 amino acids. J lost 4 bases, V lost 8 bases, and 1 base had no gene match. Germline V gene sequence: CDR1 MNHNS, CDR2 SASEGT. CDR3 DNA: TGTGCCAGCCGGGACAGGTACGAGCAGTACTTC. Translating gives CASRDRYEQYF.

This chain joins TRBV5-1 and TRBJ1-2; 10 bases fit TRBD1. Germline trimming cut 0 bases from V and 0 bases from J; bases unmatched to any gene: 8. Germline-derived CDR1 and CDR2 are SGHRS and YFSETQ. The CDR3 is made up of 18 amino acids. The CDR3 is CASSLGSGQGLANYGYTF. The CDR3 coding sequence is TGCGCCAGCAGCTTGGGGTCGGGACAGGGGTTGGCTAACTATGGCTACACCTTC.

The genes are TRBV5-5 and TRBJ1-1, with 9 bases identical to TRBD1. V shed 3 bases and J 1 base; nucleotides not matched to a gene: 7. CDR3 length: 16 residues. The germline CDR1 and CDR2 sequences are SGHKS and YYEKEE (reference sequence). For the CDR3, the DNA is TGTGCCAGCAGCTCAAGACCGACAGGGGGGAACACTGAAGCTTTCTTT. Translated: CASSSRPTGGNTEAFF.

This CDR3 is CASSLGLDYGYTF. In DNA form, the CDR3 reads TGTGCCAGCAGCTTGGGGCTAGACTATGGCTACACCTTC. The genes are TRBV5-6 and TRBJ1-2; D is uncertain. V lost 0 bases to trimming and J lost 3 bases, with 6 bases between them. The CDR3 covers 13 residues. Germline V gene data show CDR1 as SGHDT and CDR2 as YYEEEE.

This CDR3 reads CASSHGLAGVEQFF. In nucleotides, the CDR3 is TGCGCCAGCAGCCACGGACTAGCGGGAGTCGAGCAGTTCTTC. V gene TRBV4-1 combines with J gene TRBJ2-1, with 13 bases lining up with TRBD2. Germline loops: CDR1 MGHRA, CDR2 YSYEKL. The V segment lost 3 bases and the J segment 10 bases; nucleotides outside the gene matches: 3. The CDR3 length is 14 residues.

This clone occurred once. The gene calls are TRBV6-6 and TRBJ2-7; a possible D gene is TRBD1 (6 bases). Germline CDR1 reads MNHNY; CDR2 reads SVGAGI (reference sequence). The CDR3 runs to 14 residues. Trimming left V 0 bases short and J 3 bases short, with 9 bases between. The CDR3 DNA is TGTGCCAGCAGTTACTCTTTACAGGGCTACGAGCAGTACTTC. Its translation is CASSYSLQGYEQYF.

The genes are TRBV6-5 and TRBJ2-5; 9 positions match TRBD2. The J call may not be correct, given that the DNA end is closer to TRBJ2-7. The germline gives CDR1 MNHEY, CDR2 SVGAGI. CDR3 length equals 15 residues. The CDR3 is CASSYYGTSWREQYF. In DNA, the CDR3 is TGTGCCAGCAGTTACTACGGGACTAGCTGGCGCGAGCAGTACTTC.

This chain connects TRBV5-6 to TRBJ2-7, with D possibly TRBD2 on 5 matching bases. The CDR3 runs to 15 residues. Germline CDR1 reads SGHDT; CDR2 reads YYEEEE. V lost 0 bases to trimming and J lost 3 bases, with 13 bases between them. In DNA, the CDR3 is TGTGCCAGCAGCTTGGTAGGGCTAGGGAGCTACGAGCAGTACTTC. This encodes CASSLVGLGSYEQYF.

This clone showed up just once. The chain employs TRBV5-4 and TRBJ2-1; TRBD1 matches at 7 bases. This CDR3 region has 14 residues. The V gene end was trimmed by 0 bases and the J gene end by 9 bases; junction bases not matched to a gene: 6. Per germline, CDR1 SGHNT and CDR2 YYREEE (reference sequence). CDR3 nucleotides: TGTGCCAGCAGCTTGGCAGGGGGAACGGGTGAGCAGTTCTTC. It specifies CASSLAGGTGEQFF.

The chain has TRBV7-9 and TRBJ2-1; TRBD1 or TRBD2 may be the D gene (5 bases each). Trimming stripped 5 bases from V and 8 bases from J, with 16 bases between. Germline CDR1 and CDR2: SEHNR and FQNEAQ (reference sequence). This CDR3 spans 14 amino acids. CDR3 coding DNA: TGTGCCAGCAGCGCGCTTCGACGGGGACATGAGCAGTTCTTC. Its translation is CASSALRRGHEQFF.

This rearrangement joins TRBV7-3 to TRBJ2-3; D possibly corresponds to TRBD1 (6 bases). V lost 2 bases and J 2 bases, leaving 11 bases between the germline ends. The CDR3 sequence is 15 residues long. Per the germline V gene, CDR1 is SGHTA and CDR2 is FQGTGA. Written as DNA, the CDR3 is TGTGCCAGCAGCTTAGGGCAGGGGCTCACAGATACGCAGTATTTT. Translated, it gives CASSLGQGLTDTQYF.

The chain couples TRBV10-1 to TRBJ2-5; D is perhaps TRBD1 (6 bases). Germline V gives CDR1 WNHNN, CDR2 SYGVQD (reference sequence). The CDR3 totals 13 residues. Trimming took off 3 bases at V and 2 bases at J, with 7 bases between the two ends. The CDR3 protein is CASSDGQQETQYF. The CDR3 DNA follows: TGCGCCAGCAGTGATGGACAGCAAGAGACCCAGTACTTC.

The V and J genes are TRBV28 and TRBJ1-3; D might be TRBD1 (5 bases). CDR3 length: 15 residues. V gave up 3 bases and J gave up 1 base, with 10 bases separating them. CDR1 and CDR2 from the germline V gene are MDHEN and SYDVKM. For the CDR3, the DNA is TGTGCCAGCAGTTTCAGGGCCCTTTCTGGAAACACCATATATTTT. Translating it yields CASSFRALSGNTIYF.

The rearrangement uses TRBV7-2 and TRBJ2-7; TRBD1 is a possible D gene (5 bases). The CDR3 covers 16 residues. V gave up 1 base and J gave up 9 bases, with 22 bases separating them. Germline V gene lookup returns CDR1 SGHTA and CDR2 FQGNSA. As DNA, the CDR3 is TGTGCCAGCAGCTTAGATCGGAGTGGGCAGGGTTCGACGCAGTACTTC. It encodes CASSLDRSGQGSTQYF. The full variable domain, with the rest looked up from reference TRBV7-2 and TRBJ2-7, is GAGVSQSPSNKVTEKGKDVELRCDPISGHTALYWYRQSLGQGLEFLIYFQGNSAPDKSGLPSDRFSAERTGGSVSTLTIQRTQQEDSAVYLCASSLDRSGQGSTQYFGPGTRLTVT.

The chain links TRBV19 to TRBJ1-4; D is unresolved. This CDR3 has 14 amino acids. V was trimmed by 2 bases and J by 4 bases, leaving 8 bases between them. CDR1 is LNHDA, CDR2 SQIVND, per germline (reference sequence). The CDR3 reads CASSISPLNEKLFF. CDR3 DNA: TGTGCCAGTAGTATATCACCGCTTAATGAAAAACTGTTTTTT.